The next 27 T cell receptor beta chains were all read from a single sample in a study of blood T cell repertoires in COVID-19. The table came from immunoSEQ multiplex PCR; TCRdb's copy has only in-frame clones and leaves some out. The sample has about 54,000 clones; 80% to 90% are singletons. The specimen sequenced was peripheral blood. The receptors originated from a human donor in a cohort sampled during active COVID-19.

The genes are TRBV3-1 (or the pseudogene TRBV3-2) and TRBJ1-2; 8 positions match TRBD1. Germline trimming cut 5 bases from V and 4 bases from J; bases unmatched to any gene: 15. Germline V gives CDR1 LGHDT, CDR2 YNNKEL (reference sequence). The CDR3 length is 17 residues. The CDR3 here is CASSGPWTGNGGYGYTF. CDR3 DNA: TGTGCCAGCAGCGGACCTTGGACAGGGAACGGCGGCTATGGCTACACCTTC.

This chain links TRBV11-2 with TRBJ2-7; D possibly corresponds to TRBD1 (5 bases). The CDR3 runs 15 residues. The V and J ends lost 1 base and 2 bases respectively, with 12 bases between them. Germline V gene data show CDR1 as SGHAT and CDR2 as FQNNGV. CDR3 region: CASSLGRQGTYEQYF. The CDR3, as DNA: TGTGCCAGCAGCTTAGGGCGGCAGGGCACCTACGAGCAGTACTTC.

This chain joins TRBV6-6 and TRBJ1-2, with 9 bases aligning to TRBD1. Trimming at V came to 6 bases and at J to 3 bases, leaving 5 bases not matched to a gene. There are 14 residues in the CDR3. Germline V gene data show CDR1 as MNHNY and CDR2 as SVGAGI (reference sequence). The CDR3 region is CASRQGQGDYGYTF. The CDR3 DNA follows: TGTGCCAGCAGACAGGGACAGGGTGACTATGGCTACACCTTC.

V usage is TRBV3-1 (or the pseudogene TRBV3-2) and J usage is TRBJ1-1; 8 nucleotides line up with TRBD1. The CDR3 runs 15 residues. The germline V gene has CDR1 LGHDT and CDR2 YNNKEL (reference sequence). The trim removed 2 bases at V and 4 bases at J, leaving 6 bases unmatched. This CDR3 is CASSQLKGTGTEAFF. CDR3 sequence (DNA): TGTGCCAGCAGCCAACTAAAAGGGACAGGCACTGAAGCTTTCTTT.

This chain connects TRBV5-1 to TRBJ2-2; perhaps TRBD2 as D (6 bases). This CDR3 is 15 amino acids long. V lost 4 bases and J lost 2, with 12 bases in between. Germline V gene sequence: CDR1 SGHRS, CDR2 YFSETQ. The CDR3 region has the DNA TGCGCCAGCAGCGTGGAGGGGCAAAACACCGGGGAGCTGTTTTTT. The encoded protein is CASSVEGQNTGELFF.

This clone occurred once. The chain couples TRBV18 to TRBJ2-1; 11 bases are shared with TRBD2. After removal of 8 bases from V and 6 bases from J, the junction contained 6 bases not matched to a gene. Germline CDR1 reads KGHSH; CDR2 reads LQKENI. The CDR3 contains 14 residues. The CDR3 DNA is TGTGCCAGCACCGGGACTAGCGGAACCAATGAGCAGTTCTTC. This encodes CASTGTSGTNEQFF.

This chain connects TRBV6-6 to TRBJ1-6; TRBD1 aligns across 11 bases. V lost 2 bases and J lost 3; bases outside the gene matches: 0. Germline CDR1 MNHNY, CDR2 SVGAGI (reference sequence). This CDR3 has 16 amino acids. In DNA, the CDR3 is TGTGCCAGCAGTTACGGGACAGGGGGCTATAATTCACCCCTCCACTTT. Encoded protein: CASSYGTGGYNSPLHF.

This clone was counted only a few times. The chain combines TRBV25-1 with TRBJ1-6, with D unresolved. Trimming took off 3 bases at V and 8 bases at J, with 11 bases between the two ends. Germline V CDR1 and CDR2: MGHDK, SYGVNS. The CDR3 has 14 amino acids. CDR3 nucleotides: TGTGCCAGCAGTGATTACCAGACTGATTCACCCCTCCACTTT. Protein: CASSDYQTDSPLHF.

The chain combines TRBV6-2 or TRBV6-3 with TRBJ2-7, with TRBD1 matching over 9 bases. V trimming: 2 bases; J trimming: 5 bases; junction bases outside the gene matches: 4. Germline V lookup: CDR1 MNHEY, CDR2 SVGEGT. The CDR3 has 14 amino acids. CDR3 nucleotides: TGTGCCAGCAGTTACGGACAGGGGCCGGACGAGCAGTACTTC. Translated, it gives CASSYGQGPDEQYF.

The chain uses TRBV7-3 and TRBJ2-7, with a possible D match to TRBD2 (5 bases). The germline CDR1 and CDR2 sequences are SGHTA and FQGTGA. V was clipped by 1 base and J by 4 bases, with 8 bases between them. This CDR3 spans 13 amino acids. CDR3 residues: CASSLNSGYEQYF. CDR3 in DNA: TGTGCCAGCAGCTTAAATTCGGGATACGAGCAGTACTTC.

V gene TRBV6-5 combines with J gene TRBJ1-3, with D tentatively TRBD1 (6 bases). In germline, CDR1 is MNHEY, CDR2 SVGAGI. V was trimmed by 3 bases and J by 4 bases, leaving 16 bases between them. The CDR3 has 16 residues. For the CDR3, the DNA is TGTGCCAGCAGTTATTTCGGCGGGGGCGACGGAAACACCATATATTTT. Protein: CASSYFGGGDGNTIYF.

V usage is TRBV19 and J usage is TRBJ2-1; 16 bases align to TRBD2. Germline trimming cut 7 bases from V and 8 bases from J; bases unmatched to any gene: 8. This CDR3 contains 16 residues. Per germline, CDR1 LNHDA and CDR2 SQIVND (reference sequence). CDR3 in amino acids: CASTPGLAGGPHEQFF. In DNA, the CDR3 is TGTGCCAGTACCCCGGGACTAGCGGGAGGGCCCCATGAGCAGTTCTTC.

The genes are TRBV12-3 or TRBV12-4 and TRBJ2-1; 11 positions match TRBD1. Germline trimming cut 8 bases from V and 7 bases from J; bases unmatched to any gene: 4. There are 13 residues in the CDR3. The CDR3 sequence is CASGQGAGNEQFF. The CDR3 nucleotides are TGTGCCAGCGGACAGGGGGCAGGTAATGAGCAGTTCTTC.

V usage is TRBV18 and J usage is TRBJ2-1, with 16 nucleotides matching TRBD2. In germline, CDR1 is KGHSH, CDR2 LQKENI. V shed 2 bases, J shed 8 bases, and the junction held 9 bases outside the gene matches. The CDR3 runs 18 residues. The CDR3 bases are TGTGCCAGCTCACCAGCCTTAGGGACTAGCGGGAGGGCCTATGAGCAGTTCTTC. Protein sequence: CASSPALGTSGRAYEQFF. The variable domain in full, with the rest retrieved from reference TRBV18 and TRBJ2-1, is NAGVMQNPRHLVRRRGQEARLRCSPMKGHSHVYWYRQLPEEGLKFMVYLQKENIIDESGMPKERFSAEFPKEGPSILRIQQVVRGDSAAYFCASSPALGTSGRAYEQFFGPGTRLTVL.

This chain uses TRBV7-9 with TRBJ1-5; D is possibly TRBD1 (5 bases). The CDR3 is made up of 14 amino acids. Trimming pared 4 bases from V and 5 bases from J, leaving 12 bases between. The germline gives CDR1 SEHNR, CDR2 FQNEAQ (reference sequence). Here the CDR3 reads CASSSSGRDQPQHF. CDR3 sequence (DNA): TGTGCCAGCAGCTCCTCAGGGAGGGATCAGCCCCAGCATTTT.

CDR3 region: CASSPGLAGGVSEQYF. CDR3 nucleotides: TGTGCCAGCAGCCCCGGGCTTGCGGGAGGGGTTTCGGAGCAGTACTTC. The chain couples TRBV11-3 to TRBJ2-7; TRBD2 agrees at 9 bases. Germline assignment: CDR1 SGHNT and CDR2 YENEEA. There are 16 residues in the CDR3. After removal of 5 bases from V and 7 bases from J, the junction contained 15 bases not matched to a gene. Filled out from reference TRBV11-3 and TRBJ2-7, the complete variable domain reads EAGVVQSPRYKIIEKKQPVAFWCNPISGHNTLYWYLQNLGQGPELLIRYENEEAVDDSQLPKDRFSAERLKGVDSTLKIQPAELGDSAVYLCASSPGLAGGVSEQYFGPGTRLTVT.

This chain joins TRBV24-1 and TRBJ1-6; D is undetermined. Trimming cost V 8 bases and J 0 bases, with 22 bases left between them. The CDR3 has 19 residues. Germline loops: CDR1 KGHDR, CDR2 SFDVKD. The CDR3 here is CATNGRWWSRSSYNSPLHF. In DNA form, the CDR3 reads TGTGCCACCAATGGCAGATGGTGGTCGAGGAGCTCCTATAATTCACCCCTCCACTTT.

The chain links TRBV18 to TRBJ2-5, with a tentative D call TRBD2 (7 bases). V lost 1 base and J 1 base, leaving 10 bases between the germline ends. The CDR3 is 15 amino acids. Germline loops: CDR1 KGHSH, CDR2 LQKENI. The DNA of the CDR3 is TGTGCCAGCTCACCACAGGGGGGGATCCAAGAGACCCAGTACTTC. Translation gives CASSPQGGIQETQYF.

The gene calls are TRBV7-8 and TRBJ1-2; 9 nucleotides match TRBD1. V lost 5 bases and J lost 3; bases outside the gene matches: 7. This CDR3 has 15 residues. The germline gives CDR1 SGHVS, CDR2 FQNEAQ. The CDR3 region is CASSPGTGIYYGYTF. The CDR3 DNA is TGTGCCAGCAGCCCCGGGACAGGGATTTACTATGGCTACACCTTC.

The chain uses TRBV30 and TRBJ1-2; no definite D call. Trimming left V 2 bases short and J 5 bases short, with 15 bases between. The CDR3 runs to 14 residues. Germline V gene sequence: CDR1 GTSNPN, CDR2 SVGIG (reference sequence). CDR3 nucleotide sequence: TGTGCCTGGAGTCAGGATTTCGTGGAATATGGCTACACCTTC. It yields the protein CAWSQDFVEYGYTF.

The CDR3 protein is CARSLSGDSTNEKLFF. The CDR3 nucleotides are TGTGCCAGAAGCTTATCCGGGGATTCAACTAATGAAAAACTGTTTTTT. V and J are TRBV5-3 and TRBJ1-4; D is unclear. TRBV5-3 is an ORF, and what it does is uncertain. V lost 2 bases and J 0 bases, leaving 11 bases between the germline ends. CDR3 size: 16 residues.

V is TRBV6-5 and J is TRBJ2-3, with 7 bases aligning to TRBD1. V dropped 6 bases and J dropped 6; count of bases not matched to a gene: 12. The CDR3 consists of 15 residues. Germline V gene data show CDR1 as MNHEY and CDR2 as SVGAGI. CDR3 amino acids: CASRPGQLPTDTQYF. In DNA, the CDR3 is TGTGCCAGCAGACCGGGACAGCTTCCTACGGATACGCAGTATTTT.

This clone occurred once. The V and J genes are TRBV7-2 and TRBJ2-7; a possible D gene is TRBD2 (5 bases). The V end lost 0 bases, the J end lost 3 bases, and 9 bases lay between the germline ends. This CDR3 is 14 amino acids long. Germline V lookup: CDR1 SGHTA, CDR2 FQGNSA. This CDR3 is CASSLAAAGYEQYF. CDR3 sequence (DNA): TGTGCCAGCAGCTTAGCAGCGGCGGGCTACGAGCAGTACTTC.

The chain couples TRBV19 to TRBJ1-6; unclear D gene. V was cut by 2 bases and J by 10 bases, with 15 bases left in between. The CDR3 sequence is 15 residues long. Germline loops: CDR1 LNHDA, CDR2 SQIVND (reference sequence). CDR3 amino acids: CASSIREGTGSPLHF. In DNA form, the CDR3 reads TGTGCCAGTAGTATAAGAGAGGGAACGGGATCACCCCTCCACTTT.

There are a few counts of this clone. This sequence joins TRBV7-2 and TRBJ2-5; 8 nucleotides match TRBD1. The CDR3 sequence is 16 residues long. CDR1 is SGHTA, CDR2 FQGNSA, per germline. The V gene end was trimmed by 5 bases and the J gene end by 2 bases; junction bases not matched to a gene: 10. The chain's CDR3 is CASSPPGTGLQETQYF. Written as DNA, the CDR3 is TGTGCCAGCAGCCCGCCAGGGACAGGCTTGCAAGAGACCCAGTACTTC.

The chain joins TRBV10-1 to TRBJ1-3; D gene uncertain. The germline gives CDR1 WNHNN, CDR2 SYGVQD (reference sequence). V was cut by 3 bases and J by 2 bases, with 11 bases left in between. This CDR3 spans 15 amino acids. The CDR3 region is CASSDPGVTGNTIYF. CDR3 DNA: TGCGCCAGCAGTGACCCCGGGGTCACTGGAAACACCATATATTTT.

The chain joins TRBV5-1 to TRBJ2-6; D may be TRBD1 (5 bases). With 0 bases removed from V and 2 bases from J, the gap between germline ends came to 6 bases. Germline V gene lookup returns CDR1 SGHRS and CDR2 YFSETQ. The CDR3 has 15 amino acids. The chain's CDR3 is CASSLAGTGANVLTF. CDR3 sequence (DNA): TGCGCCAGCAGCTTGGCAGGGACTGGGGCCAACGTCCTGACTTTC.